The entry that follows covers one T cell receptor (beta chain) sequence. Possible read error: a much larger clone is one base away. The source of the sample is a study of T cells in Graves' hyperthyroidism and ophthalmopathy. Stable disease denoted Graves' hyperthyroidism without ophthalmopathy progression within 18 months. CDR1 and CDR2 from the germline V gene are MNHEY and SMNVEV (reference sequence). The CDR3 runs to 13 residues. Authors of the study amplified TCR beta CDR3 regions from RNA transcripts. The TCR CDR3 first-round RT-PCR relied on the HTBI primer set. MiXCR, run by TCRdb on the multiplex PCR reads, gives a single entry per CDR3 protein. The sample has under 300,000 distinct CDR3 sequences; around 13% are singletons.

The clonotype was recovered from a woman between 35 and 50 years old with Graves' hyperthyroidism. The sequencing sample was made of blood. This chain connects TRBV27 to TRBJ1-1; D gene unclear. DNA for the CDR3: TGTGCCAGCAGTCTCACCGGACGGGGTGAAACTTTCTTT. It translates to CASSLTGRGETFF.